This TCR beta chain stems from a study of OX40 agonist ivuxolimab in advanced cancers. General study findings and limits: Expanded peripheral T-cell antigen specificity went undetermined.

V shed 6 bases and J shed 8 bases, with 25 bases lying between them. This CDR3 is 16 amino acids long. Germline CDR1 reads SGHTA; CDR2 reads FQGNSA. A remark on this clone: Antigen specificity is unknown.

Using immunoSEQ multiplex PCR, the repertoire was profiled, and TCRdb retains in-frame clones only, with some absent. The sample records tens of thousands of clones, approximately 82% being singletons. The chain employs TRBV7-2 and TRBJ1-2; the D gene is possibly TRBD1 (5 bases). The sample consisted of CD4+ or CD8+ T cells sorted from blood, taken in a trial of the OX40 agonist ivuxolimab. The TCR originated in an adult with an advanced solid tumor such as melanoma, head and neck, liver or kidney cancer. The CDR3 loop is CASSRDANPTVGGYTF. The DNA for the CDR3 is TGTGCCAGCAGTAGGGACGCCAACCCAACTGTGGGCGGCTACACCTTC.